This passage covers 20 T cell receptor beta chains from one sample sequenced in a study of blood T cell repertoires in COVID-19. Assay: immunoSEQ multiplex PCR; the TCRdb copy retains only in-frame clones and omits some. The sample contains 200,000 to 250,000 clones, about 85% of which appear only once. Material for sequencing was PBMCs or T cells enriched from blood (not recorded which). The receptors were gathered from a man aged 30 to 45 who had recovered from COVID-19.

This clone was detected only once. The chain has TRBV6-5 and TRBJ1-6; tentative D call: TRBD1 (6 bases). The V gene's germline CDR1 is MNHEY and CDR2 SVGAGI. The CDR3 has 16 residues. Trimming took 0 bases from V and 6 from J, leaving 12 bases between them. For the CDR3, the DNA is TGTGCCAGCAGTTACTCGAAACAGGGTCGTAATTCACCCCTCCACTTT. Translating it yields CASSYSKQGRNSPLHF.

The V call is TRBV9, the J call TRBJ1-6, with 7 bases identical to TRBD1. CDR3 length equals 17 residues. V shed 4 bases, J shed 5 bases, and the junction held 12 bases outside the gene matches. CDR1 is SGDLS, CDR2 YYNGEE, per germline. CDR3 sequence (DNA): TGTGCCAGCAGCCCTCGACAGGGCCTACGCGATAATTCACCCCTCCACTTT. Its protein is CASSPRQGLRDNSPLHF.

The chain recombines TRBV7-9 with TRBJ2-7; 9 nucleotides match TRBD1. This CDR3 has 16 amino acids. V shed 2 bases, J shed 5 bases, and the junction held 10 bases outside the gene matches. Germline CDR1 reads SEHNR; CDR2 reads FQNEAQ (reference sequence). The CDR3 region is CASSLQTGTGRDEQYF. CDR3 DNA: TGTGCCAGCAGCTTACAGACCGGGACAGGGCGCGACGAGCAGTACTTC. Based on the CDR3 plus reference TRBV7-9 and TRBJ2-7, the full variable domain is DTGVSQNPRHKITKRGQNVTFRCDPISEHNRLYWYRQTLGQGPEFLTYFQNEAQLEKSRLLSDRFSAERPKGSFSTLEIQRTEQGDSAMYLCASSLQTGTGRDEQYFGPGTRLTVT.

CDR3 protein: CATSSARGQGGTGELFF. The CDR3 DNA reads TGTGCCACCAGCAGTGCCAGGGGGCAGGGGGGAACCGGGGAGCTGTTTTTT. The J gene is TRBJ2-2, the V gene TRBV15; TRBD1 agrees at 8 bases. The CDR3 runs to 17 residues. Germline V gene sequence: CDR1 LNHNV, CDR2 YYDKDF (reference sequence). Trimming took 3 bases from V and 5 from J; bases not matched to a gene: 11.

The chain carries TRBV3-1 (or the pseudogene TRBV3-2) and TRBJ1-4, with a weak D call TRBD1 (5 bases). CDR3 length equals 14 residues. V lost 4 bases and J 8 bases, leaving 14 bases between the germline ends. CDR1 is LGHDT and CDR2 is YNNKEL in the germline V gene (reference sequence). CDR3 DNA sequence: TGTGCCAGCAGCCTTGGGGGGGTAGGAGAAAAACTGTTTTTT. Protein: CASSLGGVGEKLFF.

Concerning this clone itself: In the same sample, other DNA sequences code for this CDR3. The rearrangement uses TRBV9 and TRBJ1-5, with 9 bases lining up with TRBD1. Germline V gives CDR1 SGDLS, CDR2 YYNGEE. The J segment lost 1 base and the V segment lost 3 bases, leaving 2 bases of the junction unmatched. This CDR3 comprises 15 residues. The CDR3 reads CASSAGTGSNQPQHF. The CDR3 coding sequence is TGTGCCAGCAGCGCCGGGACAGGGAGCAATCAGCCCCAGCATTTT.

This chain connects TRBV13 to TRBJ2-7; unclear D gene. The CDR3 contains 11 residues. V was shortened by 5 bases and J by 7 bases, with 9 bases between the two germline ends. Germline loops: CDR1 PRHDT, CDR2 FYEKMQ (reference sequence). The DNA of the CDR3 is TGTGCCAGCAGCCCCCCCTGTGAGCAGTACTTC. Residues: CASSPPCEQYF.

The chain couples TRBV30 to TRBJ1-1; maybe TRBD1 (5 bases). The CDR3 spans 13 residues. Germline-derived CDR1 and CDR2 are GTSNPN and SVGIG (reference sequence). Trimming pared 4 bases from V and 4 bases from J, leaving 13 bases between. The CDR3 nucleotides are TGTGCCTGGATTGTCCAGGGAGGCACTGAAGCTTTCTTT. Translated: CAWIVQGGTEAFF. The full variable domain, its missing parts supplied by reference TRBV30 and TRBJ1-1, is SQTIHQWPATLVQPVGSPLSLECTVEGTSNPNLYWYRQAAGRGLQLLFYSVGIGQISSEVPQNLSASRPQDRQFILSSKKLLLSDSGFYLCAWIVQGGTEAFFGQGTRLTVV.

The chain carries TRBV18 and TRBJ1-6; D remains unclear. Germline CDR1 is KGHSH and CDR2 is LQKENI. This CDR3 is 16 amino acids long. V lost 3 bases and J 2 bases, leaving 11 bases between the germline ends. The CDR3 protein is CASSPMRVTYNSPLHF. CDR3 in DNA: TGTGCCAGCTCACCCATGAGGGTAACCTATAATTCACCCCTCCACTTT.

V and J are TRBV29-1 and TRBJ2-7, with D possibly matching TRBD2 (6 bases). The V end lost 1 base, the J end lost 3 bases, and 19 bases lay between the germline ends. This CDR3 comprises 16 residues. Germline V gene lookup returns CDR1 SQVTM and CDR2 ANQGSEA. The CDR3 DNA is TGCAGCGTTGAAGTATATAGGGACCCGGGGGTCTACGAGCAGTACTTC. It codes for CSVEVYRDPGVYEQYF.

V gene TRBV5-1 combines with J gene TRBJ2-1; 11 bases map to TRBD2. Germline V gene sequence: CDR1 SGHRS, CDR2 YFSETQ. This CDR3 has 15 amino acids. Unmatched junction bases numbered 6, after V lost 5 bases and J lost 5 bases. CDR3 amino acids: CASRLTSGMNNEQFF. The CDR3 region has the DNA TGCGCCAGCAGGTTGACTAGCGGGATGAACAATGAGCAGTTCTTC.

The DNA for the CDR3 is TGTGCCAGCAGTTGGCCCCTCACTAGCGGGGTTTACGAGCAGTACTTC. It codes for CASSWPLTSGVYEQYF. This chain links TRBV28 with TRBJ2-7, with 10 bases aligning to TRBD2. CDR3 length: 16 amino acids. After removal of 4 bases from V and 4 bases from J, the junction contained 10 bases not matched to a gene. Per the germline V gene, CDR1 is MDHEN and CDR2 is SYDVKM.

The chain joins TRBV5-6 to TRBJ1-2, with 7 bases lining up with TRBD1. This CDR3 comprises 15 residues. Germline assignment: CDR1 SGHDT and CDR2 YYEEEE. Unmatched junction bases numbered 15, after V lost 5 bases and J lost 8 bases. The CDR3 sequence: CASRVRDSFTEGYTF. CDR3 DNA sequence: TGTGCCAGCAGGGTACGGGACAGCTTCACGGAGGGCTACACCTTC.

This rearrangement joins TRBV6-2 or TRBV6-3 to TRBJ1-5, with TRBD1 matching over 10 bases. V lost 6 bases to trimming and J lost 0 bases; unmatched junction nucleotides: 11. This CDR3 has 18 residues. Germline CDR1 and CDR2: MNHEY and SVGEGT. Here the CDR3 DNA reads TGTGCCAGCAGCCCCGGACAGGGGGAGGGACATAGCAATCAGCCCCAGCATTTT. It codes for CASSPGQGEGHSNQPQHF.

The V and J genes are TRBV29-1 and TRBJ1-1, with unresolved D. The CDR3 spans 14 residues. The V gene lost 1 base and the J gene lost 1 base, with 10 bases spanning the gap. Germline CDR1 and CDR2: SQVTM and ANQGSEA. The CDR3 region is CSVEGGSWNTEAFF. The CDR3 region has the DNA TGCAGCGTTGAAGGAGGATCCTGGAACACTGAAGCTTTCTTT.

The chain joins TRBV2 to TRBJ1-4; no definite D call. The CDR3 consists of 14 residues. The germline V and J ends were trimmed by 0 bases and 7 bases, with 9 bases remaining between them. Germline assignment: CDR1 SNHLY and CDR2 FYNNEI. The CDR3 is CASSEAPGAEKLFF. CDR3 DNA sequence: TGTGCCAGCAGTGAAGCCCCGGGAGCTGAAAAACTGTTTTTT.

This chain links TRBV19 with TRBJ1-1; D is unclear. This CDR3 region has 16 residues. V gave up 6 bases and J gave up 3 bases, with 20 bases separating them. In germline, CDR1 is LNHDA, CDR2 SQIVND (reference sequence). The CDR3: CASRSRRPRSYTEAFF. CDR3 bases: TGTGCCAGTAGATCGAGACGCCCCAGGTCGTACACTGAAGCTTTCTTT.

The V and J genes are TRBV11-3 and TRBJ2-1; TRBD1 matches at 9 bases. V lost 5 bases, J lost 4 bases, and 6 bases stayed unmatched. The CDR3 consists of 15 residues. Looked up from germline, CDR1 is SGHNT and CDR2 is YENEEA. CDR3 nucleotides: TGTGCCAGCAGCCCTTGGACAGGGGTTTACAATGAGCAGTTCTTC. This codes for CASSPWTGVYNEQFF. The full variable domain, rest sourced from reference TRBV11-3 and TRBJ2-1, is EAGVVQSPRYKIIEKKQPVAFWCNPISGHNTLYWYLQNLGQGPELLIRYENEEAVDDSQLPKDRFSAERLKGVDSTLKIQPAELGDSAVYLCASSPWTGVYNEQFFGPGTRLTVL.

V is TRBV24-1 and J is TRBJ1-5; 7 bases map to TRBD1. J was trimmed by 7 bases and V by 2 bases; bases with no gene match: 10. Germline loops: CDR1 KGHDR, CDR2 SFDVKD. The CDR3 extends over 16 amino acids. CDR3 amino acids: CATSDSPDRLGQPQHF. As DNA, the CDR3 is TGTGCCACCAGTGATTCCCCGGACAGGCTAGGCCAGCCCCAGCATTTT.

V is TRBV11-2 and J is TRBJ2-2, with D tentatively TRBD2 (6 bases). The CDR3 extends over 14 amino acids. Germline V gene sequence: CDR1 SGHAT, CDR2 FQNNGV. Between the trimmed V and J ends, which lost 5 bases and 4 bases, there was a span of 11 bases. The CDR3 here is CASSPISGTGELFF. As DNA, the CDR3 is TGTGCCAGCAGCCCGATTAGCGGCACCGGGGAGCTGTTTTTT.